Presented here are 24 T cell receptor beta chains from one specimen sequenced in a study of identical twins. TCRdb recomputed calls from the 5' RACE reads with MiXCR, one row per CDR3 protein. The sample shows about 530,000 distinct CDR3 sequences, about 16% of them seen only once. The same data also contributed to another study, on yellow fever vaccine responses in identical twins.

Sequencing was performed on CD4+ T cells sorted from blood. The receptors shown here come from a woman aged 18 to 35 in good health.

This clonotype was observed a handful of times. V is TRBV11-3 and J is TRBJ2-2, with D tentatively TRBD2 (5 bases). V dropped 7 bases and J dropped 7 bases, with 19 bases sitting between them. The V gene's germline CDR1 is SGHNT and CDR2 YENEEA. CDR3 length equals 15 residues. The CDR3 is CASTSFLKGVGELFF. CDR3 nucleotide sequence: TGTGCCAGCACCTCTTTCTTAAAGGGAGTCGGGGAGCTGTTTTTT.

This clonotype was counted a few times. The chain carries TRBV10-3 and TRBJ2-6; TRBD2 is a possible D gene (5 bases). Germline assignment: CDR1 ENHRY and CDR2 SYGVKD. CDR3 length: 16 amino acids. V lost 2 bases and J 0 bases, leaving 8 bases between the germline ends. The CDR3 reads CAISEPRGSGANVLTF. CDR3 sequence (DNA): TGTGCCATCAGTGAGCCCCGGGGCTCTGGGGCCAACGTCCTGACTTTC.

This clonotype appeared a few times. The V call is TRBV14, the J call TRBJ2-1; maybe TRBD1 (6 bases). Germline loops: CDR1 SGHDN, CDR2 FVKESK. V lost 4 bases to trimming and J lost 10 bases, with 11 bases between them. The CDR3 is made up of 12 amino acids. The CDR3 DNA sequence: TGTGCCAGCAGCCGATCAGGGGTGGAGCAGTTCTTC. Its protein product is CASSRSGVEQFF. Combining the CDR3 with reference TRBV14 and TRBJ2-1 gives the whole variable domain EAGVTQFPSHSVIEKGQTVTLRCDPISGHDNLYWYRRVMGKEIKFLLHFVKESKQDESGMPNNRFLAERTGGTYSTLKVQPAELEDSGVYFCASSRSGVEQFFGPGTRLTVL.

The CDR3 sequence: CASSFLIQGPQHF. DNA of the CDR3: TGTGCCAGCAGTTTCCTAATTCAGGGGCCCCAGCATTTT. The chain links TRBV28 to TRBJ1-5, with D tentatively TRBD1 (5 bases). Trimming pared 3 bases from V and 9 bases from J, leaving 12 bases between. The CDR3 spans 13 residues. Germline CDR1 MDHEN, CDR2 SYDVKM.

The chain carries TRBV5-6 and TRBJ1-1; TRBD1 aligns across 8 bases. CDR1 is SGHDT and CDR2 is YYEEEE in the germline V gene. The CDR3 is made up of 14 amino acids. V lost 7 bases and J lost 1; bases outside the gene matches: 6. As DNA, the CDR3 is TGTGCCAGCGCAATGCAGGGGGCGAACACTGAAGCTTTCTTT. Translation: CASAMQGANTEAFF.

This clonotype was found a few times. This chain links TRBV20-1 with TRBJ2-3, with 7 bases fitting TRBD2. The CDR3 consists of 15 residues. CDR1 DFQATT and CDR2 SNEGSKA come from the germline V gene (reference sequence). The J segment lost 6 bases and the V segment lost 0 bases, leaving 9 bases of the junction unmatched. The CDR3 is CSARDRGKAGDTQYF. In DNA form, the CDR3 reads TGCAGTGCTAGAGATAGGGGCAAAGCGGGGGATACGCAGTATTTT.

The CDR3 loop is CASSIKGPNSPLHF. The CDR3, as DNA: TGTGCCAGTAGTATCAAGGGGCCAAATTCACCCCTCCACTTT. The chain carries TRBV19 and TRBJ1-6; D might be TRBD1 (5 bases). There are 14 residues in the CDR3. V lost 3 bases to trimming and J lost 7 bases, with 10 bases between them. The germline V gene has CDR1 LNHDA and CDR2 SQIVND (reference sequence).

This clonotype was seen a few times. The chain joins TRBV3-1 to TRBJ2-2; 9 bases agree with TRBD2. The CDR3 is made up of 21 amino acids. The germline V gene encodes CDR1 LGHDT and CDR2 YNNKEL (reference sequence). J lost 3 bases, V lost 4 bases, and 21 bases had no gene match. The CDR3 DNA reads TGTGCCAGCAGCCGCCGCCGCACGCGCGGGGGGGCCGAGTCCCACACCGGGGAGCTGTTTTTT. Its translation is CASSRRRTRGGAESHTGELFF.

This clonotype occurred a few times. The CDR3 nucleotides read TGTGCCAGTAGTATGGGGCCACACCCTCAAGAGACCCAGTACTTC. This gives the protein CASSMGPHPQETQYF. The genes are TRBV19 and TRBJ2-5, with D perhaps matching TRBD1 (5 bases). With 3 bases removed from V and 2 bases from J, the gap between germline ends came to 13 bases. The CDR3 spans 15 residues. Germline V gene lookup returns CDR1 LNHDA and CDR2 SQIVND (reference sequence).

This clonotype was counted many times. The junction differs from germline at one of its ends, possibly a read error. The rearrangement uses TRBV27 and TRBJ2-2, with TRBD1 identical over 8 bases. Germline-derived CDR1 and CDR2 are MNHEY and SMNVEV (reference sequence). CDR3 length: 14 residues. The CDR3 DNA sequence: TGCGCCAGCCGCAGGGGGCGCAACACCGGGGAGCTGTTTTTT. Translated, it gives CASRRGRNTGELFF.

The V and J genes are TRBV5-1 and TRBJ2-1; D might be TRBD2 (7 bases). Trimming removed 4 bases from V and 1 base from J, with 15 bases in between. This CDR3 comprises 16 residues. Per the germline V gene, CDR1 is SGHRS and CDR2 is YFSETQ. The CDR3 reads CASSGGAGNSYNEQFF. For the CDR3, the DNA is TGCGCCAGCAGCGGGGGGGCAGGGAATTCCTACAATGAGCAGTTCTTC.

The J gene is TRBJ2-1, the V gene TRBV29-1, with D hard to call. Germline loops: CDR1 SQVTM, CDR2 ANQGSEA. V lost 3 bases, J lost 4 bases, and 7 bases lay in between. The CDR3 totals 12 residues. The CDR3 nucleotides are TGCAGCGTTGAGCAGGAGTACAATGAGCAGTTCTTC. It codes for CSVEQEYNEQFF.

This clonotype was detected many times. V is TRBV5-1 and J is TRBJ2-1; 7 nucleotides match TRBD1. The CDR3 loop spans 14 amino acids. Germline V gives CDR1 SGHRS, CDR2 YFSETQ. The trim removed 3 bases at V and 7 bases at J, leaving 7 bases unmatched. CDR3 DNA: TGCGCCAGCAGCTGGTGGGACAGTGTTAATGAGCAGTTCTTC. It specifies CASSWWDSVNEQFF.

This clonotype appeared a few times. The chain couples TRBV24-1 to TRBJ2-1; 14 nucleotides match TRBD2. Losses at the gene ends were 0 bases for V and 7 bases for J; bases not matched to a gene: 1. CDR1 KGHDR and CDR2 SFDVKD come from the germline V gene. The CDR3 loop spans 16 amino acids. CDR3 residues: CATSDLRLAGGNEQFF. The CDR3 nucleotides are TGTGCCACCAGTGATTTGCGACTAGCGGGAGGGAATGAGCAGTTCTTC.

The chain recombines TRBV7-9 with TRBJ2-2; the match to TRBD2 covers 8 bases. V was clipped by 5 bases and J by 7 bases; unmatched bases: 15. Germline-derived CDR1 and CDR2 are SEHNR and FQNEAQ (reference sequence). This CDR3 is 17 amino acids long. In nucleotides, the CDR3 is TGTGCCAGCAGCCAGCCCCTATCGGGGGGGCAGTTCGGGGAGCTGTTTTTT. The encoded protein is CASSQPLSGGQFGELFF.

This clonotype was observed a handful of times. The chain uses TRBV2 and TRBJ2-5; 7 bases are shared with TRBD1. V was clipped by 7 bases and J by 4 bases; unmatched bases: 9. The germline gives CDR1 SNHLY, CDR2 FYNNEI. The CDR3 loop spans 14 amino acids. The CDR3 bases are TGTGCCAGCAAGGGACAGTCGGTAATAGAGACCCAGTACTTC. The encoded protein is CASKGQSVIETQYF.

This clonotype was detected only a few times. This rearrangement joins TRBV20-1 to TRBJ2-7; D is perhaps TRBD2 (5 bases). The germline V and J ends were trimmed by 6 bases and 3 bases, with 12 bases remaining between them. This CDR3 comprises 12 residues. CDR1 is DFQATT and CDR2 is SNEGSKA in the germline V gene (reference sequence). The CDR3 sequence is CSALRGNYEQYV. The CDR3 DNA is TGCAGTGCCCTGAGAGGGAACTACGAGCAGTACGTC.

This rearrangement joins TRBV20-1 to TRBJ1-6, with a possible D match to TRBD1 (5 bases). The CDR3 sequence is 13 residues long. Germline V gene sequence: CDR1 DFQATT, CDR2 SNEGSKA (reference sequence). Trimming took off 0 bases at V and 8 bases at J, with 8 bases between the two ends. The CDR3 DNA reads TGCAGTGCTAGAGATTTGGGGGATTCACCCCTCCACTTT. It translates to CSARDLGDSPLHF.

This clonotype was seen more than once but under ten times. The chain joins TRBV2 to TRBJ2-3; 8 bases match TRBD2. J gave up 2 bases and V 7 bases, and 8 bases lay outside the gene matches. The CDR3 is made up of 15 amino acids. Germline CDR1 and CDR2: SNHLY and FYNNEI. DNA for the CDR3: TGTGCCAGCACCCCGGGGGGGGGTACCACAGATACGCAGTATTTT. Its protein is CASTPGGGTTDTQYF.

CDR3 nucleotides: TGTGCCAGCAGTTACTCTCCTACAGGGGGCGGCACCGGGGAGCTGTTTTTT. As protein: CASSYSPTGGGTGELFF. This chain uses TRBV6-5 with TRBJ2-2; 9 bases line up with TRBD1. Per the germline V gene, CDR1 is MNHEY and CDR2 is SVGAGI. The CDR3 spans 17 residues. V gave up 0 bases and J gave up 4 bases; unmatched junction bases: 6.

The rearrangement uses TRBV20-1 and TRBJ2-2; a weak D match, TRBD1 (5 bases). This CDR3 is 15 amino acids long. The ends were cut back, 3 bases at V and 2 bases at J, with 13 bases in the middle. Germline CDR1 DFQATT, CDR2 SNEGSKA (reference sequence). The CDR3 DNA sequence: TGCAGTGCTAGGACTTTGACAGATAACACCGGGGAGCTGTTTTTT. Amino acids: CSARTLTDNTGELFF.

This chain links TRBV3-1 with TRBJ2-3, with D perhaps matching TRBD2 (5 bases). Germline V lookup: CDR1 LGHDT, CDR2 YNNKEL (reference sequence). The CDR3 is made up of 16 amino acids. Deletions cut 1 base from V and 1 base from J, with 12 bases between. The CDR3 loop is CASSQGPGIGTDTQYF. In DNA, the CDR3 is TGTGCCAGCAGCCAAGGACCCGGGATCGGCACAGATACGCAGTATTTT.

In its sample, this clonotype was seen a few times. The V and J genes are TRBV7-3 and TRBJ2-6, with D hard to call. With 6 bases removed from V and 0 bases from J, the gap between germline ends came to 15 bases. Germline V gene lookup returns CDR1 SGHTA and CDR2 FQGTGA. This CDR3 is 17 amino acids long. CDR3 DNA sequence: TGTGCCAGCAGTAAAACCCCACTCTTCTCTGGGGCCAACGTCCTGACTTTC. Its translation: CASSKTPLFSGANVLTF.

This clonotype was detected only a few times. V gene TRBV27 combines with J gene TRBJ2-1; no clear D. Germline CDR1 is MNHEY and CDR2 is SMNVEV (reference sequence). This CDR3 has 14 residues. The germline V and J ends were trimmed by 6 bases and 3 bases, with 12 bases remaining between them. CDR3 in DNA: TGTGCCAGCAGCCTGGCAAGGGTCTACAATGAGCAGTTCTTC. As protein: CASSLARVYNEQFF.